The sequence of this T cell receptor beta chain was determined in a study of T cell clones after liver transplantation. Study overall: Patients counted as tolerant after at least one year off all immunosuppression, enzymes not exceeding twice normal.

The CDR3 totals 11 residues. Germline lookup yields CDR1 SNHLY and CDR2 FYNNEI. V lost 4 bases to trimming and J lost 4 bases, with 4 bases between them. Study-wide points: Circulating graft-donor-reactive CD4 TCRbeta sequences fell significantly post-transplant in 5 of 8 subjects. Low donor cell numbers restricted donor-reactive repertoire measurement in a couple of subjects.

Sequenced by immunoSEQ multiplex PCR; TCRdb stores in-frame clones only, minus some. The repertoire consists of 77,000 or so clones, with 80% occurring once and the leading ten covering approximately 0.73%. A word on this clone: The antigen remains unidentified.

Sequenced material: CD4+ T cells from blood, taken 12 months after liver transplant. The rearrangement joins TRBV2 to TRBJ2-5, with D hard to call. The TCR originated in a human patient who received a liver transplant. Some T cells may trace back to the graft donor. The CDR3 protein is CASSGTETQYF. CDR3 sequence (DNA): TGTGCCAGCAGTGGAACAGAGACCCAGTACTTC.